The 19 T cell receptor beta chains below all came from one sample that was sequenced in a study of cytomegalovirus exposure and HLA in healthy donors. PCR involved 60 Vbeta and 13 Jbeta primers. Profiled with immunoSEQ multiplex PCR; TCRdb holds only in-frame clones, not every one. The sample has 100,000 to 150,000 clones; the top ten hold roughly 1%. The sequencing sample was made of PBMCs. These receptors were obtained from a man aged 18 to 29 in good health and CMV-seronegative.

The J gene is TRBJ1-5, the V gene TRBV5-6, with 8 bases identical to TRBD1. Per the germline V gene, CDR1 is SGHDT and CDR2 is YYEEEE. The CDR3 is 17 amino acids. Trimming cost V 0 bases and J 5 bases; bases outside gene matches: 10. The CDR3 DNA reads TGTGCCAGCAGCTTGGGACGCCGGACAGGGTTCGATCAGCCCCAGCATTTT. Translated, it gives CASSLGRRTGFDQPQHF.

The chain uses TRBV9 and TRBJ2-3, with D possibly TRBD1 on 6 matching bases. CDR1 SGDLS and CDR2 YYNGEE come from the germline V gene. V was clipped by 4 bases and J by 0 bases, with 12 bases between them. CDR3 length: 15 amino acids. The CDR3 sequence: CASSMRTASTDTQYF. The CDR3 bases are TGTGCCAGCAGCATGCGGACAGCTAGCACAGATACGCAGTATTTT.

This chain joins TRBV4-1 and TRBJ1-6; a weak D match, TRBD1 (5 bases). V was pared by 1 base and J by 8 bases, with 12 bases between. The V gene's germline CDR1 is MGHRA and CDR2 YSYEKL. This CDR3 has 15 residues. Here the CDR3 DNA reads TGCGCCAGCAGCCAAGCACCAGGGCGTGATTCACCCCTCCACTTT. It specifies CASSQAPGRDSPLHF.

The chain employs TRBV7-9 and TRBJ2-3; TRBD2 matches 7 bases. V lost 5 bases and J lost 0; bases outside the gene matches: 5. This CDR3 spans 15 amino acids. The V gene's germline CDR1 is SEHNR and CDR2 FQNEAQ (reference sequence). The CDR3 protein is CASSALASSTDTQYF. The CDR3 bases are TGTGCCAGCAGCGCACTAGCGTCTAGCACAGATACGCAGTATTTT.

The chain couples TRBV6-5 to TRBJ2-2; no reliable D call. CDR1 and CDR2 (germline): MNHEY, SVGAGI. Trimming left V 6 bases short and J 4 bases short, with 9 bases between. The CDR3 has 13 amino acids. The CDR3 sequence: CASSSIGTGELFF. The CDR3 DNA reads TGTGCCAGCAGCTCTATCGGCACCGGGGAGCTGTTTTTT.

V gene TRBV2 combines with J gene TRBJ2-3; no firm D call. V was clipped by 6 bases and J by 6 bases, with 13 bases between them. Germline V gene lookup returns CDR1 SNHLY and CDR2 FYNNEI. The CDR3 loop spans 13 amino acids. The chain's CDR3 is CASRWSPRDTQYF. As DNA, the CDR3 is TGTGCCAGCAGATGGAGTCCGAGGGATACGCAGTATTTT. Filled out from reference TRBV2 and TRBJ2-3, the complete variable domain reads EPEVTQTPSHQVTQMGQEVILRCVPISNHLYFYWYRQILGQKVEFLVSFYNNEISEKSEIFDDQFSVERPDGSNFTLKIRSTKLEDSAMYFCASRWSPRDTQYFGPGTRLTVL.

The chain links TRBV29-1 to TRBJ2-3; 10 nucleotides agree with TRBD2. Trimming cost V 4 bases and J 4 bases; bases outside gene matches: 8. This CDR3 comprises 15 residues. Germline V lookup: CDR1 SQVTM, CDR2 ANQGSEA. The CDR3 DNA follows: TGCAGCGTTGCCCCGGGACTAGCGAGCTCAGATACGCAGTATTTT. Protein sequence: CSVAPGLASSDTQYF.

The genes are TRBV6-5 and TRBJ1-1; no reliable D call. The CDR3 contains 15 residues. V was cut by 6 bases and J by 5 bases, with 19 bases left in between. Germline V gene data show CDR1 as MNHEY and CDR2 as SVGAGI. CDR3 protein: CASSPRGSVGTEAFF. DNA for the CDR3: TGTGCCAGCAGCCCACGAGGGTCGGTGGGTACTGAAGCTTTCTTT.

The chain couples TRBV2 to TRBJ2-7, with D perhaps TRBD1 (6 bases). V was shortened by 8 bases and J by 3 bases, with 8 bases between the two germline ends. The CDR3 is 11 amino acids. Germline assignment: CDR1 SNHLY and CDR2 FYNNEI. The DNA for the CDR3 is TGTGCCAGCGGACAGCACTACGAGCAGTACTTC. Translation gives CASGQHYEQYF. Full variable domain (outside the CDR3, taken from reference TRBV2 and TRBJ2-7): EPEVTQTPSHQVTQMGQEVILRCVPISNHLYFYWYRQILGQKVEFLVSFYNNEISEKSEIFDDQFSVERPDGSNFTLKIRSTKLEDSAMYFCASGQHYEQYFGPGTRLTVT.

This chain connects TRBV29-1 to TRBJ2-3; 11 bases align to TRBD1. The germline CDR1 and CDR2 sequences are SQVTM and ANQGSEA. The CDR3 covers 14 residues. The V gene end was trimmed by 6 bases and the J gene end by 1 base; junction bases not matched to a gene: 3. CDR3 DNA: TGCAGCGTCAGGACAGGGGGCGGCACAGATACGCAGTATTTT. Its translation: CSVRTGGGTDTQYF.

DNA of the CDR3: TGTGCCAGCAGTTTGGACAGGGTGGTTAATGAGCAGTTCTTC. As protein: CASSLDRVVNEQFF. The chain joins TRBV6-5 to TRBJ2-1, with 8 bases lining up with TRBD1. The CDR3 is 14 residues long. Germline CDR1 is MNHEY and CDR2 is SVGAGI. V gave up 4 bases and J gave up 7 bases; unmatched junction bases: 6.

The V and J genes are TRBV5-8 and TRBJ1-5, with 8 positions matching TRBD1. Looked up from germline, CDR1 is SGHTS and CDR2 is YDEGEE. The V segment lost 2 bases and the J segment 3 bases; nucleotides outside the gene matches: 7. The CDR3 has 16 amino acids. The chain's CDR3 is CASSFRDRLFNQPQHF. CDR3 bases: TGTGCCAGCAGCTTCCGGGACAGGCTTTTCAATCAGCCCCAGCATTTT.

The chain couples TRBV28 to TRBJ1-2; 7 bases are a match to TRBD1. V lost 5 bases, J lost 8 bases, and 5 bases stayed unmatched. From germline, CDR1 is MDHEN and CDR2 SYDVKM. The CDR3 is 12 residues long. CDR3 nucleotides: TGTGCCAGCAGTGGACAGGCCTGGGGCTACACCTTC. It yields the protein CASSGQAWGYTF.

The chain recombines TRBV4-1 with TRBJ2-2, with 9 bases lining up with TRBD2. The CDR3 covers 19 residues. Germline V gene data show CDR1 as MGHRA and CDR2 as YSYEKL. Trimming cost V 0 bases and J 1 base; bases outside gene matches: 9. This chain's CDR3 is CASSQDQASGRLNTGELFF. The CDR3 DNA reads TGCGCCAGCAGCCAAGATCAGGCCAGCGGGAGGTTGAACACCGGGGAGCTGTTTTTT.

For the CDR3, the DNA is TGTGCCAGCAGTGCCGGGAACACTGAAGCTTTCTTT. This sequence encodes CASSAGNTEAFF. V and J are TRBV6-1 and TRBJ1-1; no firm D call. V was trimmed by 4 bases and J by 1 base, leaving 4 bases between them. The CDR3 spans 12 residues. The germline CDR1 and CDR2 sequences are MNHNS and SASEGT.

The CDR3, as DNA: TGTGCTAGTGGTTTTTCCTTTGGGGTGGGACAGATTAACACCTACGAGCAGTACTTC. Residues: CASGFSFGVGQINTYEQYF. The rearrangement joins TRBV12-5 to TRBJ2-7, with TRBD1 identical over 7 bases. V shed 3 bases and J 2 bases; nucleotides not matched to a gene: 19. CDR1 and CDR2 from the germline V gene are LGHNT and FRNRAP. This CDR3 is 19 amino acids long.

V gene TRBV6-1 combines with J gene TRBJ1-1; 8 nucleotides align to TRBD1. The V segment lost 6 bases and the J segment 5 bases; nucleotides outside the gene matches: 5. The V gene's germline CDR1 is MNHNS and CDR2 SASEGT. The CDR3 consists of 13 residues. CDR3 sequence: CASRTGVGTEAFF. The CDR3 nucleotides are TGTGCCAGCAGGACAGGGGTAGGGACTGAAGCTTTCTTT.

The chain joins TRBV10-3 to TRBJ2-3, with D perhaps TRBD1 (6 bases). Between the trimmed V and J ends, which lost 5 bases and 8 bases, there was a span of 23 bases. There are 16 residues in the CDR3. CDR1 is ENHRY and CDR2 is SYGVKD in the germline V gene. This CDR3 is CAISKDPHGQSGTQYF. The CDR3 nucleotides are TGTGCCATCAGTAAGGACCCACATGGACAGTCAGGTACGCAGTATTTT.

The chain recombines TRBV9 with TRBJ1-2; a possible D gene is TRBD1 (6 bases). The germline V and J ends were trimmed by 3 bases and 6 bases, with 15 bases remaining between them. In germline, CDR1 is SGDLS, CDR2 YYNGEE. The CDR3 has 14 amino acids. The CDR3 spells CASSGRDTLDGYTF. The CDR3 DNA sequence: TGTGCCAGCAGCGGCCGGGACACGTTGGATGGCTACACCTTC.